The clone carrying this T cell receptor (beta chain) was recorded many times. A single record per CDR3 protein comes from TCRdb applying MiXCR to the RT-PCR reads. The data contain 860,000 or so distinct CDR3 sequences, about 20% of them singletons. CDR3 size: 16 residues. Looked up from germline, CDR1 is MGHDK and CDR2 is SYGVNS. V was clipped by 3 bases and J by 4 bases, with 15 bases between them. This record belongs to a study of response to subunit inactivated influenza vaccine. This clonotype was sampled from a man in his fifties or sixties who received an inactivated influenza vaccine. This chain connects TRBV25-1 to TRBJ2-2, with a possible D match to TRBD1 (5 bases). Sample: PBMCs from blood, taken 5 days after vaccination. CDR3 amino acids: CASSDEGHSSTGELFF. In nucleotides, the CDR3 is TGTGCCAGCAGTGATGAAGGACACTCTTCCACCGGGGAGCTGTTTTTT.